This T cell receptor (beta chain) was obtained from a study of blood T cell repertoires in COVID-19. Per the authors' pipeline: The assay estimated nucleated cells by amplifying reference gene primers. Measured with immunoSEQ multiplex PCR; TCRdb has only the in-frame clones, and not every one. From that table come the V and J calls and clone size; the DNA was used to work out D and trimming. The sample includes about 130,000 clones, around 89% of them seen just once. Germline-derived CDR1 and CDR2 are SGHTA and FQGTGA. This CDR3 region has 14 residues. V was shortened by 5 bases and J by 6 bases, with 11 bases between the two germline ends.

V gene TRBV7-3 combines with J gene TRBJ1-6; D perhaps matches TRBD1 (5 bases). The receptor was derived from a man aged 55 to 70 with COVID-19, enrolled during active disease. The sequenced sample consisted of peripheral blood. CDR3 DNA sequence: TGTGCCAGCAGCCCCGGACACTCTAATTCACCCCTCCACTTT. Amino acid sequence: CASSPGHSNSPLHF.